The entry below gives a single TCR beta chain sequence along with its context. This record comes from a study of a mutant IDH1 vaccine in newly diagnosed glioma. In the study overall: There were approximately 60% males and around 38% females among treated patients, whose mean age was roughly 40 years. Beforehand, treatment had been radiotherapy, temozolomide, or both; the majority received both.

As for time point: baseline, week 1 (first vaccination visit). Treatment of the sample: pre-vaccination baseline after standard-of-care therapy. New IDH1-mutant, ATRX-lost WHO grade 3 or 4 astrocytomas occurred in donors. Profiled with immunoSEQ multiplex PCR; TCRdb holds only in-frame clones, not every one. The profile shows approximately 100,000 clones, 70% to 90% of them singletons. The V end lost 8 bases, the J end lost 0 bases, and 8 bases lay between the germline ends. This CDR3 has 14 amino acids. The germline gives CDR1 SNHLY, CDR2 FYNNEI. Specimen: PBMCs, collected from a glioma patient treated with radiotherapy, temozolomide or both. The chain combines TRBV2 with TRBJ2-6, with TRBD2 as a possible D gene (6 bases). This receptor was identified in a woman aged 50 to 65 with glioma. The CDR3 DNA reads TGTGCCAGCGCCGGGGGCTCTGGGGCCAACGTCCTGACTTTC. It yields the protein CASAGGSGANVLTF.